A single sample gave rise to the 25 T cell receptor beta chains below, sequenced in a study of blood T cell repertoires in COVID-19. Assay used: immunoSEQ multiplex PCR; TCRdb lists only in-frame clones, some missing. The repertoire holds 96,000 or so clones, with about 90% as singletons. The sequenced sample consisted of peripheral blood. The source of these receptors is a human donor with COVID-19, enrolled during active disease. The donor label of this sample is uncertain.

The genes are TRBV12-3 or TRBV12-4 and TRBJ1-1, with unresolved D. The V end lost 4 bases, the J end lost 5 bases, and 8 bases lay between the germline ends. The CDR3 sequence is 12 residues long. CDR3 sequence: CASSSLGTEAFF. CDR3 bases: TGTGCCAGCAGTTCCCTCGGGACTGAAGCTTTCTTT.

This clone was observed a few times. The V call is TRBV6-9, the J call TRBJ1-6; D ambiguous. CDR3 length: 17 amino acids. Germline values: CDR1 MNHGY, CDR2 SVAAGI. The germline V and J ends were trimmed by 8 bases and 0 bases, with 17 bases remaining between them. The DNA of the CDR3 is TGTGCCAGCCCATTGAGGATAATGAGCTCCTATAATTCACCCCTCCACTTT. Translating gives CASPLRIMSSYNSPLHF.

The J gene is TRBJ1-6, the V gene TRBV2; 7 bases line up with TRBD1. The CDR3 covers 15 residues. Trimming cost V 6 bases and J 7 bases; bases outside gene matches: 9. Germline values: CDR1 SNHLY, CDR2 FYNNEI. The CDR3 DNA is TGTGCCAGCAGGGCAGGGACAGTTGGCAATTCACCCCTCCACTTT. Translated, it gives CASRAGTVGNSPLHF.

This clone was observed a few times. The DNA for the CDR3 is TGTGCCAGCAGTGGACAGGGACATCAGCCCCAGCATTTT. This translates into CASSGQGHQPQHF. V gene TRBV2 combines with J gene TRBJ1-5; 7 bases map to TRBD1. V gave up 4 bases and J gave up 5 bases; unmatched junction bases: 2. Germline CDR1 is SNHLY and CDR2 is FYNNEI. This CDR3 region has 13 residues.

The chain uses TRBV5-1 and TRBJ2-5; D may be TRBD2 (5 bases). Germline values: CDR1 SGHRS, CDR2 YFSETQ. V lost 4 bases, J lost 2 bases, and 9 bases lay in between. The CDR3 runs 13 residues. The CDR3 sequence is CASSEDFQETQYF. For the CDR3, the DNA is TGCGCCAGCAGCGAGGACTTTCAAGAGACCCAGTACTTC.

The J gene is TRBJ2-5, the V gene TRBV6-5; TRBD2 matches at 10 bases. Germline V gene data show CDR1 as MNHEY and CDR2 as SVGAGI. V was clipped by 4 bases and J by 5 bases; unmatched bases: 10. The CDR3 is 16 residues long. The CDR3 here is CASSSSLAGAWETQYF. Here the CDR3 DNA reads TGTGCCAGCAGTTCCTCTCTAGCGGGGGCCTGGGAGACCCAGTACTTC.

The J gene is TRBJ2-3, the V gene TRBV12-5; a weak D match, TRBD1 (5 bases). V lost 0 bases, J lost 0 bases, and 16 bases lay in between. This CDR3 contains 18 residues. The germline gives CDR1 LGHNT, CDR2 FRNRAP. The CDR3 DNA reads TGTGCTAGTGGTTTGGTACCTGATGGCAGGGCAAGCACAGATACGCAGTATTTT. It is translated as CASGLVPDGRASTDTQYF.

The V gene is TRBV29-1, the J gene TRBJ2-1; 12 bases are shared with TRBD1. CDR1 and CDR2 from the germline V gene are SQVTM and ANQGSEA. This CDR3 has 17 residues. Written as DNA, the CDR3 is TGCAGTCTTGGTAGGGGACAGGGGGCGAGGACCTACAATGAGCAGTTCTTC. Its protein is CSLGRGQGARTYNEQFF.

V usage is TRBV3-1 (or the pseudogene TRBV3-2) and J usage is TRBJ1-2, with 8 bases fitting TRBD1. V lost 6 bases, J lost 4 bases, and 4 bases stayed unmatched. There are 13 residues in the CDR3. Per germline, CDR1 LGHDT and CDR2 YNNKEL (reference sequence). The CDR3 sequence: CASSLTGVYGYTF. The CDR3 DNA is TGTGCCAGCAGTTTGACAGGGGTCTATGGCTACACCTTC.

This chain uses TRBV5-1 with TRBJ1-2, with a possible D match to TRBD1 (5 bases). V dropped 3 bases and J dropped 5 bases, with 17 bases sitting between them. The CDR3 has 15 amino acids. Looked up from germline, CDR1 is SGHRS and CDR2 is YFSETQ. The CDR3 region has the DNA TGCGCCAGCAGCTCCCGGGGGGAAGGAACTTATGGCTACACCTTC. Protein product: CASSSRGEGTYGYTF.

The rearrangement joins TRBV11-2 to TRBJ1-2, with a possible D match to TRBD1 (5 bases). The V and J ends lost 7 bases and 5 bases respectively, with 8 bases between them. The germline V gene encodes CDR1 SGHAT and CDR2 FQNNGV. This CDR3 spans 11 amino acids. The CDR3 sequence is CASNAGYGYTF. CDR3 nucleotide sequence: TGTGCCAGCAACGCAGGGTATGGCTACACCTTC.

This rearrangement joins TRBV10-3 to TRBJ2-7; 11 bases fit TRBD1. Germline CDR1 and CDR2: ENHRY and SYGVKD. The V segment lost 6 bases and the J segment 2 bases; nucleotides outside the gene matches: 3. The length of the CDR3 is 14 residues. CDR3 residues: CAIRGTGGPYEQYF. The CDR3 coding sequence is TGTGCCATCAGGGGGACAGGGGGACCCTACGAGCAGTACTTC.

This chain links TRBV5-1 with TRBJ1-4; 11 bases agree with TRBD1. The V gene end was trimmed by 3 bases and the J gene end by 4 bases; junction bases not matched to a gene: 8. The germline V gene encodes CDR1 SGHRS and CDR2 YFSETQ. The CDR3 is 17 residues long. The CDR3 coding sequence is TGCGCCAGCAGCTCCGGGACAGGGGGGTCTATTAATGAAAAACTGTTTTTT. Protein: CASSSGTGGSINEKLFF.

This clone has just one count. The chain has TRBV5-1 and TRBJ2-5; 8 bases are a match to TRBD1. Germline V gives CDR1 SGHRS, CDR2 YFSETQ. The CDR3 is 14 amino acids. After removal of 3 bases from V and 3 bases from J, the junction contained 4 bases not matched to a gene. As DNA, the CDR3 is TGCGCCAGCAGCTCTTTACAGGGGGAAGAGACCCAGTACTTC. Translation: CASSSLQGEETQYF.

The V and J genes are TRBV11-2 and TRBJ1-4; TRBD1 agrees at 10 bases. This CDR3 spans 15 amino acids. Germline V gives CDR1 SGHAT, CDR2 FQNNGV. Unmatched junction bases numbered 6, after V lost 5 bases and J lost 6 bases. CDR3 DNA sequence: TGTGCCAGCAGCAAGGGACAGGGGAACGATGAAAAACTGTTTTTT. It encodes CASSKGQGNDEKLFF.

The rearrangement links TRBV3-1 (or the pseudogene TRBV3-2) to TRBJ2-1; 11 nucleotides agree with TRBD2. Germline CDR1 and CDR2: LGHDT and YNNKEL (reference sequence). The CDR3 is 18 amino acids. The V and J ends lost 4 bases and 7 bases, in that order; junction bases with no gene match: 15. DNA of the CDR3: TGTGCCAGCAGCCTCTCCCCATTTAGCGGGGGGGCCCAGAATGAGCAGTTCTTC. The encoded protein is CASSLSPFSGGAQNEQFF.

The chain carries TRBV6-5 and TRBJ1-1; D not resolved. This CDR3 contains 13 residues. The germline CDR1 and CDR2 sequences are MNHEY and SVGAGI. V lost 2 bases, J lost 7 bases, and 11 bases lay in between. CDR3 sequence reads: CASSYTDGSEAFF. CDR3 nucleotide sequence: TGTGCCAGCAGTTACACCGACGGGAGTGAAGCTTTCTTT.

The genes are TRBV18 and TRBJ2-7, with 8 nucleotides matching TRBD1. Losses at the gene ends were 3 bases for V and 6 bases for J; bases not matched to a gene: 7. The CDR3 extends over 14 amino acids. Looked up from germline, CDR1 is KGHSH and CDR2 is LQKENI. The CDR3 reads CASSPMDRAGEQYF. The CDR3 nucleotides are TGTGCCAGCTCACCCATGGACAGGGCGGGCGAGCAGTACTTC.

The chain recombines TRBV21-1 with TRBJ1-1; the listed D gene, TRBD1, was not tested against the DNA. TRBV21-1 has pseudogene status. This CDR3 contains 16 residues. CDR3 amino acids: CASSKKGKGSRTEAFF. CDR3 DNA sequence: TGTGCCAGCAGCAAAAAGGGGAAGGGTAGTAGAACTGAAGCTTTCTTT.

The rearrangement uses TRBV24-1 and TRBJ2-7; TRBD1 might be the D (6 bases). CDR1 is KGHDR, CDR2 SFDVKD, per germline. This CDR3 spans 19 amino acids. The germline V and J ends were trimmed by 7 bases and 0 bases, with 27 bases remaining between them. The CDR3 sequence: CATREAGTFVPPYSYEQYF. CDR3 sequence (DNA): TGTGCCACCAGGGAGGCCGGGACATTCGTTCCCCCATACTCCTACGAGCAGTACTTC.

In DNA, the CDR3 is TGTGCCAGCAGCTCCGCGGGGGCCGGGGAGACCCAGTACTTC. As protein: CASSSAGAGETQYF. V is TRBV7-9 and J is TRBJ2-5; weak D call: TRBD2 (7 bases). Germline CDR1 SEHNR, CDR2 FQNEAQ (reference sequence). V lost 4 bases and J 5 bases, leaving 14 bases between the germline ends. The CDR3 totals 14 residues. The entire variable domain, with the rest obtained from reference TRBV7-9 and TRBJ2-5, is as follows: DTGVSQNPRHKITKRGQNVTFRCDPISEHNRLYWYRQTLGQGPEFLTYFQNEAQLEKSRLLSDRFSAERPKGSFSTLEIQRTEQGDSAMYLCASSSAGAGETQYFGPGTRLLVL.

This chain joins TRBV11-3 and TRBJ1-3, with TRBD1 matching over 7 bases. Germline CDR1 is SGHNT and CDR2 is YENEEA. The CDR3 sequence is 15 residues long. Unmatched junction bases numbered 8, after V lost 5 bases and J lost 4 bases. CDR3 amino acids: CASSLRGDRGNTIYF. CDR3 nucleotide sequence: TGTGCCAGCAGCCTCCGAGGGGACAGAGGAAACACCATATATTTT. The full variable domain, with the rest looked up from reference TRBV11-3 and TRBJ1-3, is EAGVVQSPRYKIIEKKQPVAFWCNPISGHNTLYWYLQNLGQGPELLIRYENEEAVDDSQLPKDRFSAERLKGVDSTLKIQPAELGDSAVYLCASSLRGDRGNTIYFGEGSWLTVV.

The chain combines TRBV5-6 with TRBJ2-3, with 8 bases that match TRBD1. J lost 3 bases, V lost 3 bases, and 6 bases had no gene match. This CDR3 spans 15 amino acids. Germline CDR1 and CDR2: SGHDT and YYEEEE. CDR3 region: CASSSGQGWTDTQYF. As DNA, the CDR3 is TGTGCCAGCAGCTCAGGACAGGGTTGGACAGATACGCAGTATTTT. Looking up the rest from reference TRBV5-6 and TRBJ2-3 gives the full variable domain: DAGVTQSPTHLIKTRGQQVTLRCSPKSGHDTVSWYQQALGQGPQFIFQYYEEEERQRGNFPDRFSGHQFPNYSSELNVNALLLGDSALYLCASSSGQGWTDTQYFGPGTRLTVL.

The chain recombines TRBV5-1 with TRBJ2-1; 7 bases are a match to TRBD1. Trimming removed 3 bases from V and 9 bases from J; junction bases left unmatched: 9. The CDR3 is 14 residues long. From germline, CDR1 is SGHRS and CDR2 YFSETQ. The CDR3 here is CASSSSTGSAEQFF. Written as DNA, the CDR3 is TGCGCCAGCAGCTCTTCGACAGGGTCGGCTGAGCAGTTCTTC.

This clone came up once. CDR3 in amino acids: CASRRGGVSNYGYTF. Here the CDR3 DNA reads TGTGCCAGCCGTCGGGGGGGAGTTTCTAACTATGGCTACACCTTC. The rearrangement joins TRBV28 to TRBJ1-2; TRBD1 is a possible D gene (5 bases). CDR3 size: 15 residues. The V gene's germline CDR1 is MDHEN and CDR2 SYDVKM. Trimming shortened V by 8 bases and J by 0 bases, and 16 bases separated the two germline ends.